This passage covers 8 T cell receptor beta chains from one sample sequenced in a study of blood T cell repertoires in COVID-19. The repertoire was sequenced with immunoSEQ multiplex PCR; TCRdb's copy has only in-frame clones and lacks some. The profile shows about 100,000 clones, over 75% of them singletons. Specimen: peripheral blood. The receptors shown here come from a man between 60 and 75 years old with acute or convalescent COVID-19.

V usage is TRBV9 and J usage is TRBJ2-7; 8 bases match TRBD1. V lost 0 bases to trimming and J lost 4 bases; unmatched junction nucleotides: 6. The CDR3 extends over 15 amino acids. The germline V gene encodes CDR1 SGDLS and CDR2 YYNGEE. The CDR3 is CASSVGAGGLYEQYF. The CDR3 coding sequence is TGTGCCAGCAGCGTAGGTGCAGGGGGCTTATACGAGCAGTACTTC.

The V call is TRBV6-2 or TRBV6-3, the J call TRBJ2-3; possibly TRBD2 for D (5 bases). The V and J ends lost 1 base and 0 bases respectively, with 11 bases between them. Germline CDR1 is MNHEY and CDR2 is SVGEGT. CDR3 length: 16 amino acids. The chain's CDR3 is CASSYFRAASTDTQYF. For the CDR3, the DNA is TGTGCCAGCAGTTACTTTCGAGCGGCTAGCACAGATACGCAGTATTTT.

This clone was observed a single time. The chain carries TRBV30 and TRBJ1-6, with D tentatively TRBD1 (5 bases). The germline gives CDR1 GTSNPN, CDR2 SVGIG (reference sequence). This CDR3 has 17 residues. The V gene lost 4 bases and the J gene lost 0 bases, with 16 bases spanning the gap. The CDR3 protein is CAWTRSGGGSYNSPLHF. CDR3 nucleotides: TGTGCCTGGACCAGGAGTGGGGGGGGCTCCTATAATTCACCCCTCCACTTT.

The chain recombines TRBV29-1 with TRBJ1-1; TRBD1 aligns across 7 bases. J gave up 6 bases and V 7 bases, and 11 bases lay outside the gene matches. Germline V lookup: CDR1 SQVTM, CDR2 ANQGSEA. The CDR3 runs to 13 residues. CDR3 region: CSARDSSYAEAFF. The CDR3 bases are TGCAGCGCCCGGGACAGTTCCTACGCTGAAGCTTTCTTT.

The chain couples TRBV19 to TRBJ1-1; D unresolved. Trimming removed 5 bases at V and 3 bases at J, with 10 bases between. The germline gives CDR1 LNHDA, CDR2 SQIVND (reference sequence). This CDR3 is 13 amino acids long. Written as DNA, the CDR3 is TGTGCCAGTAGTCCTCAGTGGTACACTGAAGCTTTCTTT. This gives the protein CASSPQWYTEAFF.

The rearrangement links TRBV7-9 to TRBJ2-7; D is possibly TRBD2 (6 bases). The CDR3 totals 13 residues. Germline V gene data show CDR1 as SEHNR and CDR2 as FQNEAQ (reference sequence). V was shortened by 6 bases and J by 2 bases, with 11 bases between the two germline ends. The CDR3, as DNA: TGTGCCAGCAGATCCGGGGGAACCTACGAGCAGTACTTC. Translating gives CASRSGGTYEQYF.

This chain links TRBV18 with TRBJ1-2; tentatively, D is TRBD1 (6 bases). Germline V CDR1 and CDR2: KGHSH, LQKENI. The CDR3 extends over 17 amino acids. Trimming left V 3 bases short and J 0 bases short, with 17 bases between. CDR3 amino acids: CASSPQTTGPTNYGYTF. The DNA for the CDR3 is TGTGCCAGCTCACCTCAAACGACAGGACCTACTAACTATGGCTACACCTTC.

The rearrangement joins TRBV6-6 to TRBJ2-7; D possibly corresponds to TRBD1 (5 bases). The CDR3 is 15 amino acids. The V and J ends lost 2 bases and 2 bases respectively, with 13 bases between them. From germline, CDR1 is MNHNY and CDR2 SVGAGI (reference sequence). The CDR3 DNA follows: TGTGCCAGCAGTTACGGCGGATTAGGGGCCTACGAGCAGTACTTC. Translation gives CASSYGGLGAYEQYF.